This T cell receptor (beta chain) was sequenced during a study of sequential checkpoint blockade in melanoma. Study as a whole: First-line arms were nivolumab then ipilimumab, or the reverse, randomized 1:1. After both sequences, patients received maintenance nivolumab.

The sample's treatment: randomized to nivolumab then ipilimumab (arm A) or the reverse (arm B). CDR3 length equals 15 residues. Trimming left V 1 base short and J 2 bases short, with 9 bases between. Germline V lookup: CDR1 SGHVS, CDR2 FQNEAQ. Libraries were prepared by immunoSEQ multiplex PCR; TCRdb keeps only in-frame clonotypes and omits some of them. The sample has some 14,000 clones; more than 65% are singletons. V and J are TRBV7-8 and TRBJ1-5, with D uncertain. The material sequenced was CD8+ T cells sorted from blood (inferred from file names), taken from a patient given nivolumab and ipilimumab in sequence. The receptor's source is a human donor with melanoma. The CDR3 coding sequence is TGTGCCAGCAGCTTAGAACGGCAGGGCAATCAGCCCCAGCATTTT. Encoded protein: CASSLERQGNQPQHF.